The entry below gives a single T cell receptor beta chain sequence along with its context. The antigen remains unidentified. These data originate in a study of identical twins. Each CDR3 protein is one row after TCRdb ran MiXCR on the 5' RACE reads. The sample records roughly 230,000 distinct CDR3 sequences, about 9% being singletons. CDR1 is SGHTA, CDR2 FQGNSA, per germline. The CDR3 covers 17 residues. The V gene end was trimmed by 5 bases and the J gene end by 6 bases; junction bases not matched to a gene: 12. Points from the study as a whole: Cord blood beta clonotypes that were abundant carried fewer insertions, and memory repertoires showed no such trend.

These same data were also listed under a study on yellow fever vaccine responses in identical twins. That study adds: Vaccine T cell responses of twins reportedly seemed partly convergent and partly personalized.

This TCR was sampled from a woman between 18 and 29 years old in good health. Input material: CD8+ T cells sorted from blood. The gene calls are TRBV7-2 and TRBJ2-1; 11 bases are a match to TRBD2. The CDR3 region has the DNA TGTGCCAGCAGCCCAGGATCCGGGACTAGCGGTACCAATGAGCAGTTCTTC. Translated: CASSPGSGTSGTNEQFF.